These 8 T cell receptor beta chains were sequenced from one sample in a study of blood T cells in healthy people across ages. Combining a sample-barcoded 5' primer with a J-beta primer mix, a second PCR ran for about 7 to 12 cycles. Via MiXCR, TCRdb re-called the 5' RACE reads, giving one row per CDR3 protein. This sample has roughly 800,000 distinct CDR3 sequences, with 55% to 75% found just once. The sample consisted of blood. These receptors originate from a man aged 30 to 39 in good health.

The CDR3 sequence: CSATLAGRIREQYF. The CDR3 coding sequence is TGCAGTGCTACCCTAGCGGGGAGAATACGGGAGCAGTACTTC. V gene TRBV20-1 combines with J gene TRBJ2-7; 9 bases are shared with TRBD2. In germline, CDR1 is DFQATT, CDR2 SNEGSKA (reference sequence). CDR3 size: 14 residues. V shed 4 bases and J 7 bases; nucleotides not matched to a gene: 11.

This clonotype was seen at least ten times. The CDR3 DNA follows: TGTGCCAGCAGACAGACCGGGACTAGTACCTACGAGCAGTACTTC. Translation: CASRQTGTSTYEQYF. The chain combines TRBV6-5 with TRBJ2-7; 8 bases are shared with TRBD2. CDR3 length: 15 residues. CDR1 is MNHEY, CDR2 SVGAGI, per germline. V dropped 6 bases and J dropped 2; count of bases not matched to a gene: 9.

The V call is TRBV7-2, the J call TRBJ2-1; D is unclear. CDR1 SGHTA and CDR2 FQGNSA come from the germline V gene. The V end was cut by 5 bases, the J end by 9 bases, with 8 bases between. The CDR3 covers 11 residues. The CDR3 region is CASSQRSEQFF. The CDR3 DNA reads as TGTGCCAGCAGCCAGCGTTCTGAGCAGTTCTTC.

This clonotype appeared a few times. The chain has TRBV7-2 and TRBJ1-6, with a weak D call TRBD1 (6 bases). Trimming cost V 5 bases and J 6 bases, with 14 bases left between them. The CDR3 consists of 15 residues. Germline assignment: CDR1 SGHTA and CDR2 FQGNSA. CDR3 DNA: TGTGCCAGCAGCCCGAGGGGGTTCGGTAATTCACCCCTCCACTTT. It yields the protein CASSPRGFGNSPLHF.

The CDR3 nucleotides read TGTGCCAGCAGTTACCCCGGTTCTATAAGCGACAGGGCCAACTATGGCTACACCTTC. This encodes CASSYPGSISDRANYGYTF. The V call is TRBV6-2 or TRBV6-3, the J call TRBJ1-2; 7 nucleotides align to TRBD1. The germline V gene encodes CDR1 MNHEY and CDR2 SVGEGT. This CDR3 contains 19 residues. V shed 2 bases, J shed 2 bases, and the junction held 17 bases outside the gene matches.

The chain links TRBV25-1 to TRBJ2-5, with 7 bases that match TRBD1. Looked up from germline, CDR1 is MGHDK and CDR2 is SYGVNS. The CDR3 is 15 amino acids. Trimming at V came to 2 bases and at J to 5 bases, leaving 8 bases not matched to a gene. CDR3 loop: CASSEDRQGGETQYF. In DNA, the CDR3 is TGTGCCAGCAGTGAAGATAGACAGGGCGGGGAGACCCAGTACTTC.

The rearrangement uses TRBV5-5 and TRBJ1-6; the match to TRBD1 covers 8 bases. V shed 1 base and J 11 bases; nucleotides not matched to a gene: 14. The CDR3 consists of 17 residues. Germline CDR1 and CDR2: SGHKS and YYEKEE (reference sequence). CDR3 DNA sequence: TGTGCCAGCAGCTTGAGTGTCGATTGGACAGGGTGGCCACCCCTCCACTTT. Translation gives CASSLSVDWTGWPPLHF.

This clonotype was seen repeatedly, ten times or more. The chain couples TRBV20-1 to TRBJ2-3, with D possibly TRBD1 on 6 matching bases. The CDR3 is 13 amino acids. V was pared by 2 bases and J by 7 bases, with 13 bases between. Germline V CDR1 and CDR2: DFQATT, SNEGSKA (reference sequence). Here the CDR3 reads CSARSTWDNTQYF. CDR3 sequence (DNA): TGCAGTGCTAGATCCACGTGGGACAATACGCAGTATTTT.